The entry below describes one T cell receptor beta chain. The authors' processing: Using reference gene primer amplification, nucleated cell counts were estimated. TCRdb's table, derived via immunoSEQ multiplex PCR, lists solely in-frame clones and lacks some. V and J calls and clone size come straight from that table; D and trimming were deduced from the DNA. The data contain 90,000 or so clones, around 88% of them seen just once; the ten biggest clones take up roughly 8%. CDR1 is MGHRA and CDR2 is YSYEKL in the germline V gene. This CDR3 is built from 14 residues. V lost 7 bases, J lost 7 bases, and 16 bases lay in between. This entry comes from a study of blood T cell repertoires in COVID-19.

The sequence was obtained from a man aged 50 to 60 with active COVID-19. The specimen was peripheral blood. This chain joins TRBV4-1 and TRBJ2-2; D perhaps matches TRBD2 (6 bases). The CDR3 bases are TGCGCCAGCACCGCGGGGCAGGGAGTCGGGGAGCTGTTTTTT. Translated: CASTAGQGVGELFF.